Shown below are 22 T cell receptor beta chains from a single sample sequenced in a study of shared clonotypes between healthy human individuals. The repertoire was sequenced with immunoSEQ multiplex PCR; TCRdb's copy has only in-frame clones and lacks some. This repertoire shows 330,000 or so clones, about 70% found once; its top ten account for 8% to 13%. Sequencing used memory CD4+ T cells sorted from blood. The sample's subset: CD45RA-negative fraction. The receptor source for this set is a man aged 30 to 39 in good health.

This clone was observed a handful of times. The chain has TRBV2 and TRBJ2-3, with unresolved D. This CDR3 region has 12 residues. The V end lost 5 bases, the J end lost 6 bases, and 9 bases lay between the germline ends. Germline V gene lookup returns CDR1 SNHLY and CDR2 FYNNEI. The DNA of the CDR3 is TGTGCCAGCAGTCAGACGGTCGATACGCAGTATTTT. The encoded protein is CASSQTVDTQYF.

This clone occurred many times. The chain links TRBV19 to TRBJ2-1; TRBD1 matches at 7 bases. The trim removed 6 bases at V and 8 bases at J, leaving 10 bases unmatched. Germline V gene sequence: CDR1 LNHDA, CDR2 SQIVND (reference sequence). The CDR3 runs to 14 residues. The CDR3 nucleotides are TGTGCCAGTAGACCAGGGGGACCCTTCGATGAGCAGTTCTTC. It is translated as CASRPGGPFDEQFF.

V and J are TRBV7-9 and TRBJ2-5; D uncertain. CDR3 length equals 12 residues. Between the trimmed V and J ends, which lost 3 bases and 5 bases, there was a span of 7 bases. Germline V CDR1 and CDR2: SEHNR, FQNEAQ (reference sequence). The CDR3 reads CASSFSSETQYF. In DNA, the CDR3 is TGTGCCAGCAGCTTCTCATCGGAGACCCAGTACTTC.

This chain connects TRBV27 to TRBJ1-2; 8 nucleotides align to TRBD1. This CDR3 region has 19 residues. From germline, CDR1 is MNHEY and CDR2 SMNVEV (reference sequence). With V trimmed by 2 bases and J by 0 bases, 14 bases remained unmatched. DNA of the CDR3: TGTGCCAGCAGTTTAGCCCGAGCCGGGACAGGAAGATCTAACTATGGCTACACCTTC. The encoded protein is CASSLARAGTGRSNYGYTF.

The CDR3 protein is CASRYGTANEKLFF. CDR3 nucleotide sequence: TGTGCCAGCAGATATGGGACAGCAAATGAAAAACTGTTTTTT. The V call is TRBV2, the J call TRBJ1-4; TRBD1 matches at 7 bases. The V gene's germline CDR1 is SNHLY and CDR2 FYNNEI. This CDR3 spans 14 amino acids. Trimming cost V 6 bases and J 5 bases; bases outside gene matches: 6.

J is TRBJ2-1 and V is TRBV5-6, with 10 bases aligning to TRBD2. CDR1 is SGHDT, CDR2 YYEEEE, per germline. V trimming: 3 bases; J trimming: 0 bases; junction bases outside the gene matches: 12. The CDR3 covers 19 residues. DNA of the CDR3: TGTGCCAGCAGCTCCAACCCCGGGACTAGCGCAAGCTCCTACAATGAGCAGTTCTTC. It specifies CASSSNPGTSASSYNEQFF.

On this clone: A much larger clone lies one base from this, so it may be a read error. This chain links TRBV6-1 with TRBJ2-7; 9 positions agree with TRBD2. The germline V gene has CDR1 MNHNS and CDR2 SASEGT. CDR3 length: 15 amino acids. The CDR3 loop reads CASSGSGSSSREQCF. The CDR3 coding sequence is TGTGCCAGCAGTGGTAGCGGGAGTAGTTCGCGCGAGCAGTGCTTC.

The genes are TRBV5-1 and TRBJ1-6, with D tentatively TRBD1 (5 bases). V lost 0 bases and J lost 0, with 16 bases in between. The CDR3 extends over 19 amino acids. The V gene's germline CDR1 is SGHRS and CDR2 YFSETQ. The chain's CDR3 is CASSLGSGRLSSYNSPLHF. CDR3 in DNA: TGCGCCAGCAGCTTGGGCTCGGGACGGCTAAGCTCCTATAATTCACCCCTCCACTTT.

Points on this clone: A much larger clonotype is one base distant, so this may be a read error. The chain recombines TRBV5-1 with TRBJ2-3; 13 bases align to TRBD2. The junction had 2 bases not matched to a gene; V was cut back by 7 bases and J by 6 bases. This CDR3 spans 13 amino acids. CDR1 is SGHRS and CDR2 is YFSETQ in the germline V gene. CDR3 nucleotides: TGCGCCAGCCGGACTAGCGGGAGTGATACGCAGTATTTT. As protein: CASRTSGSDTQYF.

This chain uses TRBV18 with TRBJ2-7; 8 positions agree with TRBD2. The germline CDR1 and CDR2 sequences are KGHSH and LQKENI. The CDR3 runs 14 residues. The junction had 4 bases not matched to a gene; V was cut back by 5 bases and J by 1 base. DNA of the CDR3: TGTGCCAGCTCAGAAGCGGGAGAATCCTACGAGCAGTACTTC. Translation: CASSEAGESYEQYF.

The chain links TRBV4-2 to TRBJ2-5; TRBD1 agrees at 7 bases. The CDR3 loop spans 13 amino acids. Germline CDR1 reads LGHNA; CDR2 reads YNFKEQ. V dropped 1 base and J dropped 4; count of bases not matched to a gene: 0. DNA for the CDR3: TGTGCCAGCAGCCAAGGACAGGGAGAGACCCAGTACTTC. It yields the protein CASSQGQGETQYF.

This clone showed up many times. The J gene is TRBJ2-2, the V gene TRBV14, with a weak D call TRBD2 (5 bases). The CDR3 has 14 amino acids. From germline, CDR1 is SGHDN and CDR2 FVKESK. The germline V and J ends were trimmed by 1 base and 3 bases, with 6 bases remaining between them. The CDR3 reads CASSQVRDTGELFF. For the CDR3, the DNA is TGTGCCAGCAGCCAAGTGAGGGACACCGGGGAGCTGTTTTTT.

This chain links TRBV27 with TRBJ1-1; D is perhaps TRBD1 (5 bases). CDR3 length equals 13 residues. CDR1 is MNHEY and CDR2 is SMNVEV in the germline V gene (reference sequence). Trimming left V 9 bases short and J 3 bases short, with 14 bases between. CDR3 sequence reads: CASWGSIYTEAFF. The CDR3 DNA is TGTGCCAGTTGGGGGTCTATCTACACTGAAGCTTTCTTT.

This clone has ten or more counts. The genes are TRBV9 and TRBJ1-2, with D tentatively TRBD1 (6 bases). From germline, CDR1 is SGDLS and CDR2 YYNGEE. This CDR3 region has 14 residues. Trimming shortened V by 0 bases and J by 6 bases, and 12 bases separated the two germline ends. CDR3 sequence (DNA): TGTGCCAGCAGCGTAGCGGCCCAGGGGAATGGCTACACCTTC. Translation gives CASSVAAQGNGYTF. Complete variable domain (other parts from reference TRBV9 and TRBJ1-2): DSGVTQTPKHLITATGQRVTLRCSPRSGDLSVYWYQQSLDQGLQFLIQYYNGEERAKGNILERFSAQQFPDLHSELNLSSLELGDSALYFCASSVAAQGNGYTFGSGTRLTVV.

This chain links TRBV30 with TRBJ2-2; D ambiguous. V was trimmed by 2 bases and J by 4 bases, leaving 11 bases between them. The CDR3 has 14 residues. Germline V lookup: CDR1 GTSNPN, CDR2 SVGIG (reference sequence). This CDR3 is CAWSLLPTTGELFF. The CDR3 nucleotides are TGTGCCTGGAGTCTTCTACCTACCACCGGGGAGCTGTTTTTT.

The gene calls are TRBV27 and TRBJ2-1; D is perhaps TRBD2 (6 bases). This CDR3 has 17 residues. V was trimmed by 3 bases and J by 3 bases, leaving 18 bases between them. Per the germline V gene, CDR1 is MNHEY and CDR2 is SMNVEV (reference sequence). The CDR3 DNA sequence: TGTGCCAGCAGTTTTGCCTCATTTGACGGGAGCTACAATGAGCAGTTCTTC. It is translated as CASSFASFDGSYNEQFF.

The chain combines TRBV30 with TRBJ1-1, with unresolved D. Trimming shortened V by 7 bases and J by 4 bases, and 16 bases separated the two germline ends. This CDR3 is 13 amino acids long. CDR1 GTSNPN and CDR2 SVGIG come from the germline V gene (reference sequence). This CDR3 reads CALARRATTEAFF. In DNA, the CDR3 is TGTGCCTTGGCGCGTCGGGCAACCACTGAAGCTTTCTTT.

DNA of the CDR3: TGCGCCTCCGCGGTGGACTCCTACGAGCAGTACTTC. Protein sequence: CASAVDSYEQYF. The V and J genes are TRBV5-1 and TRBJ2-7; no reliable D call. The V end lost 10 bases, the J end lost 0 bases, and 11 bases lay between the germline ends. The CDR3 contains 12 residues. CDR1 is SGHRS, CDR2 YFSETQ, per germline.

This clone was seen just once. This chain links TRBV15 with TRBJ2-3; a weak D match, TRBD2 (6 bases). Germline V gives CDR1 LNHNV, CDR2 YYDKDF (reference sequence). The CDR3 has 16 residues. The V end lost 4 bases, the J end lost 2 bases, and 16 bases lay between the germline ends. DNA for the CDR3: TGTGCCACCAGCACCGGAGCTAGCGCTACCACAGATACGCAGTATTTT. It encodes CATSTGASATTDTQYF.

A word on this clone: The same CDR3 is also encoded by other DNA sequences in this sample. The chain couples TRBV7-9 to TRBJ1-2, with D uncertain. V was cut by 1 base and J by 5 bases, with 5 bases left in between. This CDR3 contains 12 residues. Looked up from germline, CDR1 is SEHNR and CDR2 is FQNEAQ (reference sequence). Here the CDR3 reads CASSLGSYGYTF. In DNA form, the CDR3 reads TGTGCCAGCAGCTTAGGCAGTTATGGCTACACCTTC.

The CDR3 loop is CASNGLAGAGELFF. CDR3 bases: TGCGCCAGCAACGGTCTAGCGGGAGCCGGGGAGCTGTTTTTT. This chain joins TRBV10-1 and TRBJ2-2, with 10 nucleotides matching TRBD2. Losses at the gene ends were 7 bases for V and 6 bases for J; bases not matched to a gene: 5. CDR3 length: 14 residues. The germline gives CDR1 WNHNN, CDR2 SYGVQD (reference sequence).

This chain connects TRBV7-2 to TRBJ2-1; TRBD2 matches at 8 bases. The CDR3 runs to 16 residues. With V trimmed by 0 bases and J by 4 bases, 5 bases remained unmatched. Per germline, CDR1 SGHTA and CDR2 FQGNSA. In DNA form, the CDR3 reads TGTGCCAGCAGCTTAGCTAGCGGGGCCGCTTACAATGAGCAGTTCTTC. Protein: CASSLASGAAYNEQFF.